One and the same sample provided the 9 T cell receptor beta chains below, sequenced in a study of blood T cells in healthy people across ages (dated by TCRdb to between 2014 and 2016). Preparation of the library involved 5' RACE. Sequenced using an Illumina HiSeq 2500. The second PCR ran for about 6 to 12 cycles and used a J-beta primer mix along with a sample-barcoded 5' primer. Starting from the raw public reads, TCRdb applied fastp trimming at Q25, assembled clones with MiXCR and retained in-frame beta chains. Every distinct CDR3 protein forms one entry, paired with its most common genes and DNA. The sample yields roughly 1,500,000 distinct CDR3 sequences; around 36% were counted once. The leading ten clones occupy 11% of the sample. Input material: blood. The origin of the receptors is a woman aged 30 to 39 in good health.

This clonotype was counted between two and nine times. The genes are TRBV2 and TRBJ1-5; D remains ambiguous. V dropped 6 bases and J dropped 0 bases, with 6 bases sitting between them. The CDR3 contains 13 residues. Germline V lookup: CDR1 SNHLY, CDR2 FYNNEI. The CDR3 protein is CASRPSSNQPQHF. As DNA, the CDR3 is TGTGCCAGCAGGCCTAGTAGCAATCAGCCCCAGCATTTT.

This clonotype was found a few times. This chain uses TRBV7-8 with TRBJ2-3, with TRBD2 matching over 12 bases. Unmatched junction bases numbered 15, after V lost 5 bases and J lost 0 bases. The CDR3 consists of 20 residues. Germline values: CDR1 SGHVS, CDR2 FQNEAQ. The CDR3 bases are TGTGCCAGCAGCCCGCGGGGGGTCGGGACTAGCGGGCTTAGCACAGATACGCAGTATTTT. Protein product: CASSPRGVGTSGLSTDTQYF.

This clonotype has a handful of counts. V and J are TRBV20-1 and TRBJ2-5; 8 nucleotides agree with TRBD1. With 0 bases clipped from V and 4 bases from J, the junction kept 16 bases outside the gene matches. Germline lookup yields CDR1 DFQATT and CDR2 SNEGSKA (reference sequence). The CDR3 contains 18 residues. The DNA of the CDR3 is TGCAGTGCTAGAGATTCCGAACCGAGACAGGGGTTGACAGAGACCCAGTACTTC. As protein: CSARDSEPRQGLTETQYF.

This clonotype appeared a few times. The rearrangement joins TRBV30 to TRBJ2-5; D is unclear. Germline values: CDR1 GTSNPN, CDR2 SVGIG (reference sequence). V dropped 0 bases and J dropped 0 bases, with 11 bases sitting between them. This CDR3 comprises 15 residues. CDR3 sequence reads: CAWSVSAWYQETQYF. CDR3 DNA sequence: TGTGCCTGGAGTGTAAGCGCTTGGTACCAAGAGACCCAGTACTTC.

J is TRBJ2-7 and V is TRBV2; a possible D gene is TRBD1 (6 bases). The germline V and J ends were trimmed by 3 bases and 7 bases, with 13 bases remaining between them. Germline CDR1 is SNHLY and CDR2 is FYNNEI. The CDR3 has 13 residues. The CDR3, as DNA: TGTGCCAGCAGTGACGGACAGTCGGGGGAGCAGTACTTC. The encoded protein is CASSDGQSGEQYF.

This clonotype was seen more than once but under ten times. V is TRBV2 and J is TRBJ1-5, with D maybe TRBD1 (6 bases). Deletions cut 1 base from V and 4 bases from J, with 8 bases between. The germline V gene encodes CDR1 SNHLY and CDR2 FYNNEI. This CDR3 has 14 amino acids. The CDR3 here is CASSEGQANQPQHF. Written as DNA, the CDR3 is TGTGCCAGCAGTGAAGGACAGGCTAATCAGCCCCAGCATTTT.

The chain is built from TRBV11-2 and TRBJ2-7; 14 nucleotides match TRBD2. Germline V gene data show CDR1 as SGHAT and CDR2 as FQNNGV. The CDR3 consists of 17 residues. J was trimmed by 0 bases and V by 4 bases; bases with no gene match: 5. The CDR3, as DNA: TGTGCCAGCAGCTCGGGACTAGCGGGAGTAAGCTCCTACGAGCAGTACTTC. Its translation: CASSSGLAGVSSYEQYF. The variable domain in full, completed from reference TRBV11-2 and TRBJ2-7, reads EAGVAQSPRYKIIEKRQSVAFWCNPISGHATLYWYQQILGQGPKLLIQFQNNGVVDDSQLPKDRFSAERLKGVDSTLKIQPAKLEDSAVYLCASSSGLAGVSSYEQYFGPGTRLTVT.

This clonotype was seen only a few times. The V and J genes are TRBV13 and TRBJ2-7; no clear D gene. The CDR3 consists of 13 residues. Trimming stripped 5 bases from V and 0 bases from J, with 8 bases between. Germline values: CDR1 PRHDT, CDR2 FYEKMQ (reference sequence). The CDR3 DNA reads as TGTGCCAGCAGCGTCCGGGCCTCCTACGAGCAGTACTTC. Its translation: CASSVRASYEQYF.

The table lists this clonotype with many counts. This CDR3 reads CASTLRGGEGRYGYTF. The CDR3, as DNA: TGTGCCAGCACCTTACGCGGGGGAGAGGGCCGCTATGGCTACACCTTC. The rearrangement links TRBV12-3 or TRBV12-4 to TRBJ1-2; D might be TRBD1 (5 bases). V lost 7 bases, J lost 4 bases, and 22 bases lay in between. This CDR3 has 16 amino acids.